Below, 2 T cell receptor beta chains from the same sample are listed, as sequenced in a study of tumor-infiltrating lymphocytes in primary liver carcinoma. Germline DNA was extracted alongside blood RNA, which was obtained from unsorted whole blood. Priming with a constant-region primer yielded TCR beta cDNA from around 540 ng total RNA. Researchers made the TCR beta libraries by running three nested multiplex PCR rounds with slightly modified ARM-PCR. For around 11 cycles apiece, the opening two PCR rounds ran with TRBV1-TRBV30 forward primers and a C-beta reverse primer. One entry per CDR3 protein results from TCRdb running MiXCR on the multiplex PCR reads. The profile covers 330,000 or so distinct CDR3 sequences, with less than 70% appearing a single time and roughly 6% taken by the ten largest. The sample consisted of peripheral blood. The receptors were sampled from a man between 35 and 55 years old with primary liver carcinoma and hepatitis B virus infection.

This clonotype was seen only once. A much larger clone lies a single base off, so this may be a read error. CDR3 DNA: TGCAGCGTTGAAGCCCCTGGGCAGTGGGCCTGGGATGAGCAGTTCTTC. The encoded protein is CSVEAPGQWAWDEQFF. The V and J genes are TRBV29-1 and TRBJ2-1; D is uncertain. V lost 1 base, J lost 8 bases, and 21 bases lay in between. Germline lookup yields CDR1 SQVTM and CDR2 ANQGSEA. There are 16 residues in the CDR3.

With regard to this clonotype: This may arise from a read error, as a much more abundant clone is one base away. In DNA, the CDR3 is TGTGCCACCCGTACAGGTTTCACAGATACGCAGTATTTT. This sequence encodes CATRTGFTDTQYF. The chain uses TRBV12-3 or TRBV12-4 and TRBJ2-3; a weak D match, TRBD1 (5 bases). The V gene lost 10 bases and the J gene lost 2 bases, with 13 bases spanning the gap. The CDR3 consists of 13 residues.